The 8 T cell receptor beta chains listed next were all sequenced from one sample in a study of OX40 agonist ivuxolimab in advanced cancers. The method was immunoSEQ multiplex PCR; TCRdb's version includes in-frame clones alone and lacks a portion of them. The repertoire includes tens of thousands of clones, approximately 92% of them detected once, and approximately 0.91% sits in the top ten. Sequencing was performed on CD4+ or CD8+ T cells sorted from blood, taken in a trial of the OX40 agonist ivuxolimab. These TCRs come from an adult with an advanced solid tumor such as melanoma, head and neck, liver or kidney cancer.

V gene TRBV18 combines with J gene TRBJ1-1; D ambiguous. This CDR3 is built from 13 residues. Germline lookup yields CDR1 KGHSH and CDR2 LQKENI. The V and J ends lost 6 bases and 0 bases respectively, with 8 bases between them. CDR3 loop: CASSDGMNTEAFF. CDR3 coding DNA: TGTGCCAGCTCGGACGGGATGAACACTGAAGCTTTCTTT.

The chain is built from TRBV28 and TRBJ2-3; TRBD2 matches at 15 bases. This CDR3 comprises 17 residues. V was pared by 7 bases and J by 7 bases, with 12 bases of the junction left unmatched. The V gene's germline CDR1 is MDHEN and CDR2 SYDVKM. CDR3 sequence reads: CASNPGLAGGGGNTQYF. CDR3 coding DNA: TGTGCCAGCAACCCGGGACTAGCGGGAGGCGGGGGAAATACGCAGTATTTT.

The V gene is TRBV4-1, the J gene TRBJ2-3; 9 bases map to TRBD1. Germline trimming cut 2 bases from V and 4 bases from J; bases unmatched to any gene: 4. The length of the CDR3 is 15 residues. Germline V lookup: CDR1 MGHRA, CDR2 YSYEKL. The CDR3 DNA follows: TGCGCCAGCAGCCAACGGACAGGGGCAGCAGATACGCAGTATTTT. Protein sequence: CASSQRTGAADTQYF.

The chain employs TRBV10-3 and TRBJ1-2; D ambiguous. CDR1 is ENHRY, CDR2 SYGVKD, per germline. The CDR3 runs 16 residues. The ends were cut back, 3 bases at V and 2 bases at J, with 16 bases in the middle. CDR3: CAISDWLQAENYGYTF. As DNA, the CDR3 is TGTGCCATCAGTGATTGGCTCCAGGCAGAGAACTATGGCTACACCTTC.

The J gene is TRBJ1-5, the V gene TRBV5-5; possible D gene TRBD1, 6 bases. Germline values: CDR1 SGHKS, CDR2 YYEKEE (reference sequence). The CDR3 is 13 amino acids. Trimming left V 4 bases short and J 4 bases short, with 9 bases between. CDR3 sequence: CASSRDINQPQHF. Here the CDR3 DNA reads TGTGCCAGCAGCCGGGACATTAATCAGCCCCAGCATTTT.

The CDR3 loop reads CASRMTGGPTEAFF. The CDR3 DNA is TGTGCCAGCAGAATGACAGGGGGACCTACTGAAGCTTTCTTT. The chain employs TRBV6-5 and TRBJ1-1; TRBD1 agrees at 9 bases. The length of the CDR3 is 14 residues. Germline-derived CDR1 and CDR2 are MNHEY and SVGAGI. With V trimmed by 6 bases and J by 5 bases, 7 bases remained unmatched.

The chain joins TRBV4-1 to TRBJ2-3; 7 bases line up with TRBD2. In germline, CDR1 is MGHRA, CDR2 YSYEKL. The trim removed 4 bases at V and 2 bases at J, leaving 12 bases unmatched. This CDR3 comprises 17 residues. CDR3 region: CASSRWAAGTTTDTQYF. The CDR3 DNA follows: TGCGCCAGCAGCCGGTGGGCAGCGGGGACCACCACAGATACGCAGTATTTT.

This rearrangement joins TRBV12-5 to TRBJ2-7; perhaps TRBD1 as D (5 bases). From germline, CDR1 is LGHNT and CDR2 FRNRAP. This CDR3 is 16 amino acids long. The V gene lost 0 bases and the J gene lost 6 bases, with 18 bases spanning the gap. This chain's CDR3 is CASGLVVGVGRGEQYF. The CDR3 nucleotides read TGTGCTAGTGGTTTGGTCGTTGGGGTCGGAAGGGGCGAGCAGTACTTC.